This T cell receptor beta chain appears in the sequencing data of a study of blood T cell repertoires in COVID-19. Study-wide background: The United States, Italy and Spain were the sources of the acute and convalescent COVID-19 samples. The analysed material was cDNA or gDNA that came from T cells, B-cell-depleted T cells, or PBMCs.

Using immunoSEQ multiplex PCR, the repertoire was profiled, and TCRdb retains in-frame clones only, with some absent. Of roughly 260,000 clones listed, approximately 81% are singletons. Germline V lookup: CDR1 SNHLY, CDR2 FYNNEI. CDR3 length: 14 amino acids. V shed 4 bases, J shed 2 bases, and the junction held 4 bases outside the gene matches. Sequenced input: peripheral blood. The clonotype comes from a woman aged 18 to 35 with acute or convalescent COVID-19. The rearrangement uses TRBV2 and TRBJ1-1, with 7 bases fitting TRBD1. The CDR3, as DNA: TGTGCCAGCAGTGGACAGGGAGGAAACACTGAAGCTTTCTTT. It yields the protein CASSGQGGNTEAFF.